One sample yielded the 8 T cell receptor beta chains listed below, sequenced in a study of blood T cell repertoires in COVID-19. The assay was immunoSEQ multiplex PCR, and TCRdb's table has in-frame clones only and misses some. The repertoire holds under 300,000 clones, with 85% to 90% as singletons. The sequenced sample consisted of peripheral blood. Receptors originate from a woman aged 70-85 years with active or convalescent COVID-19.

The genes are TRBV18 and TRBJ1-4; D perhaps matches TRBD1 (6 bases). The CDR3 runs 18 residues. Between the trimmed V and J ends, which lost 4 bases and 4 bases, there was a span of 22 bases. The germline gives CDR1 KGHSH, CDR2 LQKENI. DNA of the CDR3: TGTGCCAGCTCACTCTCGCGGCGGGGGCCTCTGATTAATGAAAAACTGTTTTTT. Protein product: CASSLSRRGPLINEKLFF.

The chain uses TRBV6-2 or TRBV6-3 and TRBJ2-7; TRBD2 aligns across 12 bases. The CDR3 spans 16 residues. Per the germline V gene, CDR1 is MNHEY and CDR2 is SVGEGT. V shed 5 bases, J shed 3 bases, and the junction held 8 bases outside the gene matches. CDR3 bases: TGTGCCAGCAGTCCAGGACTAGCGGGGCCGTTCTACGAGCAGTACTTC. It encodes CASSPGLAGPFYEQYF.

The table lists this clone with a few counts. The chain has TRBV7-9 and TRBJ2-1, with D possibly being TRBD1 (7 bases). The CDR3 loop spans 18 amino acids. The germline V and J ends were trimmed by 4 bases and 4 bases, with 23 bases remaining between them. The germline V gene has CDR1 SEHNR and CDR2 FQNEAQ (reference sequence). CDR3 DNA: TGTGCCAGCAGCTCAATTAAGCCTGACAGGGCGGGGTACAATGAGCAGTTCTTC. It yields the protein CASSSIKPDRAGYNEQFF.

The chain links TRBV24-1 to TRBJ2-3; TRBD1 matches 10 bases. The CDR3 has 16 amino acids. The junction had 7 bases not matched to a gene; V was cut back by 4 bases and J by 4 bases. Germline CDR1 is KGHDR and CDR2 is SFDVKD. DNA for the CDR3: TGTGCCACCAGTGACCTGACAGGGGGCAAGGCAGATACGCAGTATTTT. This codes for CATSDLTGGKADTQYF.

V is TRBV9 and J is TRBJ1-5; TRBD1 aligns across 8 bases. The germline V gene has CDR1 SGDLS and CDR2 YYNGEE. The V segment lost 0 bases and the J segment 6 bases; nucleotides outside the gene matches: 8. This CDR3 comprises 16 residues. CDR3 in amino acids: CASSVVGTGGGQPQHF. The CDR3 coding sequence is TGTGCCAGCAGCGTAGTAGGAACAGGGGGTGGTCAGCCCCAGCATTTT.

The CDR3 nucleotides are TGTGCCAGCAGCTTAGGCTTGAACACTGAAGCTTTCTTT. It is translated as CASSLGLNTEAFF. The chain couples TRBV13 to TRBJ1-1; D uncertain. Germline CDR1 and CDR2: PRHDT and FYEKMQ (reference sequence). V gave up 0 bases and J gave up 0 bases, with 2 bases separating them. This CDR3 spans 13 amino acids.

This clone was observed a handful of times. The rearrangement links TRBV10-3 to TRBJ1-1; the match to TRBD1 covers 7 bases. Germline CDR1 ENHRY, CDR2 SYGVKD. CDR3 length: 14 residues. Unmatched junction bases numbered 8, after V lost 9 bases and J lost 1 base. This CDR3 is CAMNRGRENTEAFF. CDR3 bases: TGTGCCATGAACAGGGGCCGGGAGAACACTGAAGCTTTCTTT.

The CDR3 spells CASSLTPSGSYEQYF. The CDR3 nucleotides read TGTGCCAGCAGCTTAACTCCTAGCGGGAGCTACGAGCAGTACTTC. The J gene is TRBJ2-7, the V gene TRBV7-9, with TRBD2 matching 10 bases. Per germline, CDR1 SEHNR and CDR2 FQNEAQ (reference sequence). J was trimmed by 3 bases and V by 2 bases; bases with no gene match: 4. The CDR3 is 15 amino acids. Full variable domain (rest looked up from reference TRBV7-9 and TRBJ2-7): DTGVSQNPRHKITKRGQNVTFRCDPISEHNRLYWYRQTLGQGPEFLTYFQNEAQLEKSRLLSDRFSAERPKGSFSTLEIQRTEQGDSAMYLCASSLTPSGSYEQYFGPGTRLTVT.